One and the same sample provided the 26 T cell receptor beta chains below, sequenced in a study of beta chain features in type 1 diabetes. cDNA synthesis used the whole RNA isolate, giving expressed TCRB sequences. Sequencing used immunoSEQ multiplex PCR; TCRdb keeps in-frame clones, though not all of them. This sample has a few hundred thousand clones, with around 16% found just once. No cognate antigen is known for these TCRs. Study results and limitations: Shortening that was moderate but significant affected the TCRB CDR3s of Type 1 diabetes patients in all four CD4+ subsets.

The specimen sequenced was naive CD4+ T cells from blood. The receptors shown here come from a man aged 18 to 30 with type 1 diabetes.

V gene TRBV19 combines with J gene TRBJ1-2; D not resolved. Germline CDR1 and CDR2: LNHDA and SQIVND (reference sequence). The CDR3 has 13 residues. The germline V and J ends were trimmed by 6 bases and 5 bases, with 13 bases remaining between them. The CDR3 DNA reads as TGTGCCAGTAGCAAGACTGAGGGTTATGGCTACACCTTC. Its translation: CASSKTEGYGYTF. Variable domain in full (rest from reference TRBV19 and TRBJ1-2): DGGITQSPKYLFRKEGQNVTLSCEQNLNHDAMYWYRQDPGQGLRLIYYSQIVNDFQKGDIAEGYSVSREKKESFPLTVTSAQKNPTAFYLCASSKTEGYGYTFGSGTRLTVV.

The rearrangement uses TRBV9 and TRBJ1-2; a weak D match, TRBD1 (6 bases). The CDR3 is 15 amino acids. From germline, CDR1 is SGDLS and CDR2 YYNGEE. Trimming pared 6 bases from V and 6 bases from J, leaving 21 bases between. Here the CDR3 DNA reads TGTGCCAGCACCTCAGGGTGGGGGCGAAATAATGGCTACACCTTC. As protein: CASTSGWGRNNGYTF.

The V gene is TRBV7-2, the J gene TRBJ2-1; D uncertain. CDR3 length equals 13 residues. Trimming shortened V by 0 bases and J by 8 bases, and 8 bases separated the two germline ends. CDR1 is SGHTA, CDR2 FQGNSA, per germline. This CDR3 is CASSLAPLYEQFF. DNA for the CDR3: TGTGCCAGCAGCTTAGCCCCCCTTTATGAGCAGTTCTTC.

This clone was counted only a few times. This chain joins TRBV14 and TRBJ1-6; 9 positions match TRBD1. The CDR3 length is 15 residues. The J segment lost 11 bases and the V segment lost 5 bases, leaving 10 bases of the junction unmatched. Germline values: CDR1 SGHDN, CDR2 FVKESK. The CDR3 here is CASSSGQGRPPPLHF. CDR3 DNA: TGTGCCAGCAGCTCGGGACAGGGACGGCCTCCACCCCTCCACTTT.

This clone appeared a few times. The chain couples TRBV28 to TRBJ2-3; 8 bases are shared with TRBD1. J was trimmed by 2 bases and V by 5 bases; bases with no gene match: 3. The germline CDR1 and CDR2 sequences are MDHEN and SYDVKM. There are 14 residues in the CDR3. CDR3 nucleotides: TGTGCCAGCAGTAGGACAGGGTACACAGATACGCAGTATTTT. Translation: CASSRTGYTDTQYF. Full variable domain (rest looked up from reference TRBV28 and TRBJ2-3): DVKVTQSSRYLVKRTGEKVFLECVQDMDHENMFWYRQDPGLGLRLIYFSYDVKMKEKGDIPEGYSVSREKKERFSLILESASTNQTSMYLCASSRTGYTDTQYFGPGTRLTVL.

In nucleotides, the CDR3 is TGTGCCAGCAGCGGGGCGGGAGGGGACAATGAGCAGTTCTTC. Its protein product is CASSGAGGDNEQFF. The rearrangement uses TRBV5-6 and TRBJ2-1; 9 nucleotides match TRBD2. CDR1 and CDR2 from the germline V gene are SGHDT and YYEEEE. The CDR3 runs to 14 residues. The V segment lost 4 bases and the J segment 5 bases; nucleotides outside the gene matches: 4.

The V and J genes are TRBV28 and TRBJ1-1; a possible D gene is TRBD1 (5 bases). CDR1 and CDR2 (germline): MDHEN, SYDVKM. V was clipped by 0 bases and J by 6 bases, with 26 bases between them. This CDR3 comprises 19 residues. The CDR3 spells CASSLWVSGTARDFAEAFF. The CDR3 DNA reads TGTGCCAGCAGTTTATGGGTTTCCGGGACTGCTCGAGATTTTGCTGAAGCTTTCTTT. Combining the CDR3 with reference TRBV28 and TRBJ1-1 gives the whole variable domain DVKVTQSSRYLVKRTGEKVFLECVQDMDHENMFWYRQDPGLGLRLIYFSYDVKMKEKGDIPEGYSVSREKKERFSLILESASTNQTSMYLCASSLWVSGTARDFAEAFFGQGTRLTVV.

As regards this clone: Within the sample, other DNA sequences also encode this same CDR3. This rearrangement joins TRBV5-1 to TRBJ2-2, with 9 bases fitting TRBD1. V lost 4 bases, J lost 2 bases, and 3 bases stayed unmatched. The CDR3 consists of 15 residues. The germline gives CDR1 SGHRS, CDR2 YFSETQ. CDR3 region: CASSAGQGNTGELFF. CDR3 nucleotides: TGCGCCAGCAGCGCGGGACAGGGAAACACCGGGGAGCTGTTTTTT.

This clone was observed a few times. Other DNA sequences within the sample encode an identical CDR3. The rearrangement joins TRBV28 to TRBJ2-3; D remains unclear. Germline CDR1 is MDHEN and CDR2 is SYDVKM. This CDR3 is 12 amino acids long. The V end lost 3 bases, the J end lost 6 bases, and 7 bases lay between the germline ends. The CDR3 DNA sequence: TGTGCCAGCAGTTTGTCTTTGGATACGCAGTATTTT. This sequence encodes CASSLSLDTQYF.

The genes are TRBV14 and TRBJ1-2, with D possibly being TRBD1 (6 bases). Between the trimmed V and J ends, which lost 0 bases and 5 bases, there was a span of 7 bases. CDR1 and CDR2 from the germline V gene are SGHDN and FVKESK. This CDR3 region has 13 residues. Here the CDR3 DNA reads TGTGCCAGCAGCCAAGACACAGGGTATGGCTACACCTTC. Protein sequence: CASSQDTGYGYTF. Drawing the rest from reference TRBV14 and TRBJ1-2, the complete variable domain is EAGVTQFPSHSVIEKGQTVTLRCDPISGHDNLYWYRRVMGKEIKFLLHFVKESKQDESGMPNNRFLAERTGGTYSTLKVQPAELEDSGVYFCASSQDTGYGYTFGSGTRLTVV.

The chain combines TRBV4-1 with TRBJ2-5; TRBD2 might be the D (5 bases). V was pared by 4 bases and J by 2 bases, with 14 bases between. The length of the CDR3 is 15 residues. The germline CDR1 and CDR2 sequences are MGHRA and YSYEKL. The CDR3 DNA reads as TGCGCCAGCAGCCCGGACGGGGAACGACAAGAGACCCAGTACTTC. The encoded protein is CASSPDGERQETQYF.

A few counts support this clone. The V gene is TRBV6-4, the J gene TRBJ2-7, with TRBD1 as a possible D gene (6 bases). Germline-derived CDR1 and CDR2 are MRHNA and SNTAGT. Between the trimmed V and J ends, which lost 4 bases and 3 bases, there was a span of 10 bases. The CDR3 sequence is 13 residues long. CDR3: CASSAGHFYEQYF. In nucleotides, the CDR3 is TGTGCCAGCAGTGCGGGACACTTCTACGAGCAGTACTTC.

The chain uses TRBV7-9 and TRBJ1-3; 7 bases line up with TRBD1. Germline CDR1 is SEHNR and CDR2 is FQNEAQ (reference sequence). V dropped 5 bases and J dropped 0; count of bases not matched to a gene: 7. This CDR3 region has 16 residues. Here the CDR3 DNA reads TGTGCCAGCAGCCGGGGACAGCTATACTCTGGAAACACCATATATTTT. It specifies CASSRGQLYSGNTIYF. Drawing the rest from reference TRBV7-9 and TRBJ1-3, the complete variable domain is DTGVSQNPRHKITKRGQNVTFRCDPISEHNRLYWYRQTLGQGPEFLTYFQNEAQLEKSRLLSDRFSAERPKGSFSTLEIQRTEQGDSAMYLCASSRGQLYSGNTIYFGEGSWLTVV.

The sample holds a few counts of this clone. The V and J genes are TRBV30 and TRBJ2-2, with D perhaps matching TRBD1 (6 bases). The V end was cut by 4 bases, the J end by 3 bases, with 12 bases between. This CDR3 contains 14 residues. CDR1 and CDR2 (germline): GTSNPN, SVGIG (reference sequence). DNA for the CDR3: TGTGCCTGGAACCAGGGGCGGTACACCGGGGAGCTGTTTTTT. Amino acid sequence: CAWNQGRYTGELFF.

This clone was observed a few times. The chain links TRBV19 to TRBJ1-1; the match to TRBD1 covers 8 bases. Germline loops: CDR1 LNHDA, CDR2 SQIVND (reference sequence). With V trimmed by 9 bases and J by 2 bases, 8 bases remained unmatched. CDR3 length equals 14 residues. DNA of the CDR3: TGTGCCAGCGGTGGGACAGGTGGAAACACTGAAGCTTTCTTT. As protein: CASGGTGGNTEAFF.

The genes are TRBV6-5 and TRBJ2-1, with TRBD1 matching 8 bases. Germline CDR1 is MNHEY and CDR2 is SVGAGI. There are 15 residues in the CDR3. V trimming: 0 bases; J trimming: 8 bases; junction bases outside the gene matches: 6. The CDR3 DNA reads TGTGCCAGCAGTTACTCAGGGACAGGCAGCCATGAGCAGTTCTTC. This translates into CASSYSGTGSHEQFF.

The rearrangement uses TRBV5-1 and TRBJ2-2; D is unresolved. This CDR3 region has 12 residues. The germline gives CDR1 SGHRS, CDR2 YFSETQ. V was pared by 5 bases and J by 3 bases, with 5 bases between. The CDR3 nucleotides are TGCGCCAGCAGATCGGACACCGGGGAGCTGTTTTTT. It translates to CASRSDTGELFF. Looking up the rest from reference TRBV5-1 and TRBJ2-2 gives the full variable domain: KAGVTQTPRYLIKTRGQQVTLSCSPISGHRSVSWYQQTPGQGLQFLFEYFSETQRNKGNFPGRFSGRQFSNSRSEMNVSTLELGDSALYLCASRSDTGELFFGEGSRLTVL.

The J gene is TRBJ2-1, the V gene TRBV27; D is perhaps TRBD2 (5 bases). This CDR3 has 15 amino acids. Per the germline V gene, CDR1 is MNHEY and CDR2 is SMNVEV (reference sequence). Trimming cost V 5 bases and J 0 bases, with 11 bases left between them. CDR3 protein: CASSREGSSYNEQFF. The CDR3 region has the DNA TGTGCCAGCAGTCGCGAGGGTAGCTCCTACAATGAGCAGTTCTTC.

A few counts support this clone. The J gene is TRBJ1-1, the V gene TRBV27; possibly TRBD1 for D (6 bases). The CDR3 totals 15 residues. CDR1 MNHEY and CDR2 SMNVEV come from the germline V gene (reference sequence). The germline V and J ends were trimmed by 5 bases and 4 bases, with 17 bases remaining between them. For the CDR3, the DNA is TGTGCCAGCAGTCCATCCAGGGGACGGGGCACTGAAGCTTTCTTT. Protein: CASSPSRGRGTEAFF.

This clone has only a few counts. J is TRBJ2-7 and V is TRBV28; the D gene is possibly TRBD1 (6 bases). The CDR3 covers 14 residues. Trimming removed 6 bases at V and 2 bases at J, with 14 bases between. Germline V lookup: CDR1 MDHEN, CDR2 SYDVKM. The chain's CDR3 is CASRSGTPTYEQYF. CDR3 nucleotides: TGTGCCAGCAGGTCCGGGACACCTACCTACGAGCAGTACTTC. The full variable domain, with the rest looked up from reference TRBV28 and TRBJ2-7, is DVKVTQSSRYLVKRTGEKVFLECVQDMDHENMFWYRQDPGLGLRLIYFSYDVKMKEKGDIPEGYSVSREKKERFSLILESASTNQTSMYLCASRSGTPTYEQYFGPGTRLTVT.

This clone was seen more than once but under ten times. The rearrangement links TRBV7-2 to TRBJ2-3; 15 bases match TRBD2. The CDR3 extends over 18 amino acids. In germline, CDR1 is SGHTA, CDR2 FQGNSA. Germline trimming cut 2 bases from V and 2 bases from J; bases unmatched to any gene: 5. The CDR3 nucleotides are TGTGCCAGCAGCTTAATGGGACTAGCGGGGGGATACACAGATACGCAGTATTTT. Its translation: CASSLMGLAGGYTDTQYF. The full variable domain, with the rest looked up from reference TRBV7-2 and TRBJ2-3, is GAGVSQSPSNKVTEKGKDVELRCDPISGHTALYWYRQSLGQGLEFLIYFQGNSAPDKSGLPSDRFSAERTGGSVSTLTIQRTQQEDSAVYLCASSLMGLAGGYTDTQYFGPGTRLTVL.

This clone was counted a few times. V gene TRBV14 combines with J gene TRBJ2-1; 11 bases align to TRBD2. The CDR3 covers 17 residues. J lost 5 bases, V lost 2 bases, and 8 bases had no gene match. In germline, CDR1 is SGHDN, CDR2 FVKESK. CDR3 sequence reads: CASSQHISGGANNEQFF. The CDR3 coding sequence is TGTGCCAGCAGCCAACACATTAGCGGGGGGGCCAACAATGAGCAGTTCTTC.

CDR3 sequence reads: CAWRGTGVSGANVLTF. In DNA form, the CDR3 reads TGTGCCTGGAGAGGAACCGGGGTCTCTGGGGCCAACGTCCTGACTTTC. This chain joins TRBV30 and TRBJ2-6; a possible D gene is TRBD2 (5 bases). The ends were cut back, 3 bases at V and 0 bases at J, with 12 bases in the middle. The CDR3 consists of 16 residues. CDR1 is GTSNPN, CDR2 SVGIG, per germline (reference sequence).

This clone was counted a few times. The CDR3 spells CASSLRTGRTEAFF. CDR3 DNA sequence: TGTGCCAGCAGCCTTAGGACAGGGAGGACTGAAGCTTTCTTT. The chain couples TRBV6-5 to TRBJ1-1, with 8 bases lining up with TRBD1. Germline V lookup: CDR1 MNHEY, CDR2 SVGAGI. The CDR3 covers 14 residues. V was clipped by 6 bases and J by 5 bases; unmatched bases: 8.

V is TRBV5-8 and J is TRBJ2-3; 9 nucleotides line up with TRBD1. This CDR3 spans 12 amino acids. Germline assignment: CDR1 SGHTS and CDR2 YDEGEE. The ends lost 4 bases at V and 9 bases at J; junction bases unmatched: 3. The CDR3 DNA is TGTGCCAGCAGCAGGGACAGGGCGACGCAGTATTTT. Translation: CASSRDRATQYF.

The V call is TRBV28, the J call TRBJ2-7; D is undetermined. The CDR3 is 14 residues long. The V gene's germline CDR1 is MDHEN and CDR2 SYDVKM. V shed 5 bases and J shed 0 bases, with 11 bases lying between them. CDR3 sequence reads: CASSPSTGSYEQYF. DNA for the CDR3: TGTGCCAGCAGTCCATCTACGGGCTCCTACGAGCAGTACTTC.